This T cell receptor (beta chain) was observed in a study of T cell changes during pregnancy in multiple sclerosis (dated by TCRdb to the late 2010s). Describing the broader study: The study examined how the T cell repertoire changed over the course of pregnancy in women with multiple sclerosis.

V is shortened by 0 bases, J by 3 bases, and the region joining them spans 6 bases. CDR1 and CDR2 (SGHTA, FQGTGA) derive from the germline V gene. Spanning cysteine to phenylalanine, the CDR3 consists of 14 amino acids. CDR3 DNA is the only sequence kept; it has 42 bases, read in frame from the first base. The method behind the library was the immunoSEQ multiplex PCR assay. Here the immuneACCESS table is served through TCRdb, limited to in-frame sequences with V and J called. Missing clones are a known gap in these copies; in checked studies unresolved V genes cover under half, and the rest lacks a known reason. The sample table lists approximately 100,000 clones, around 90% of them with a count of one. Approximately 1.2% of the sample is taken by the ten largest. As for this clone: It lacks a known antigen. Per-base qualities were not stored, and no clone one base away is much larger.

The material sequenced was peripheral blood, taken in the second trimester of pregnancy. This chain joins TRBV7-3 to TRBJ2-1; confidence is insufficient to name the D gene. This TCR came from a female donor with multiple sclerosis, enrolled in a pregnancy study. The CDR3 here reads CASSLTVHYNEQFF. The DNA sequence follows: TGTGCCAGCAGCTTAACCGTACACTACAATGAGCAGTTCTTC.